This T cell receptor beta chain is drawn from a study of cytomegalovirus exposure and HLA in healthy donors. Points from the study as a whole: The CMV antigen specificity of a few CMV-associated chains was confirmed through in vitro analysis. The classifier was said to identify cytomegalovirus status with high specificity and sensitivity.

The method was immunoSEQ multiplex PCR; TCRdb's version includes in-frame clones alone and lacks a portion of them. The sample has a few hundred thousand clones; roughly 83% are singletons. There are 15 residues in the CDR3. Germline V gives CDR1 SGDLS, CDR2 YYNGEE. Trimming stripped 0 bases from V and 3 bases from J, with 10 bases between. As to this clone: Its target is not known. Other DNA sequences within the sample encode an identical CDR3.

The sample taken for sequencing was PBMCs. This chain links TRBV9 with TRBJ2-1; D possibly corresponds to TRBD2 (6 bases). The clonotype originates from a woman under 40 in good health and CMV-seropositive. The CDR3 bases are TGTGCCAGCAGCGTAGAACTAGCAGGCTACAATGAGCAGTTCTTC. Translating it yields CASSVELAGYNEQFF. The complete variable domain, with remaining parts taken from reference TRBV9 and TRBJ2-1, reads DSGVTQTPKHLITATGQRVTLRCSPRSGDLSVYWYQQSLDQGLQFLIQYYNGEERAKGNILERFSAQQFPDLHSELNLSSLELGDSALYFCASSVELAGYNEQFFGPGTRLTVL.